The 15 T cell receptor beta chains listed next were all sequenced from one sample in a study of vaccination and CD4 T cells after COVID-19. Sequencing of the DNA from cultured CD4+ T cells was carried out with the Oncomine TCR Beta short-read assay. TCRdb reanalysed the PCR reads using MiXCR and keeps one entry per CDR3 protein. This sample has 11,000 or so distinct CDR3 sequences, with 55% to 70% found just once. For these TCRs, the target antigens are not known. Treatment denoted: roughly 11-day PBMC culture with coronavirus spike peptide pools or control peptides (ViraFEST assay). Sequenced: CD4+ T cells from blood, cultured in vitro. These receptors were collected from a human donor who had recovered from COVID-19.

V and J are TRBV15 and TRBJ2-5, with a weak D call TRBD2 (5 bases). V was pared by 4 bases and J by 5 bases, with 14 bases between. Germline V gives CDR1 LNHNV, CDR2 YYDKDF (reference sequence). This CDR3 has 14 residues. In nucleotides, the CDR3 is TGTGCCACCAGCAAACGGGCCACGGGGGAGACCCAGTACTTC. It specifies CATSKRATGETQYF.

The chain carries TRBV2 and TRBJ2-7; perhaps D is TRBD1 or TRBD2 (5 bases each). The germline V and J ends were trimmed by 3 bases and 6 bases, with 15 bases remaining between them. The CDR3 contains 14 residues. Germline V gives CDR1 SNHLY, CDR2 FYNNEI. The CDR3 nucleotides read TGTGCCAGCAGTGACCGGAGGTTGGGGCTCGAGCAGTACTTC. Its protein is CASSDRRLGLEQYF.

This clonotype was recorded only once. The rearrangement joins TRBV5-1 to TRBJ1-1; D perhaps matches TRBD1 (5 bases). The length of the CDR3 is 14 residues. V lost 1 base and J lost 3, with 10 bases in between. Germline-derived CDR1 and CDR2 are SGHRS and YFSETQ. CDR3 protein: CASSLRAGDTEAFF. The CDR3 DNA reads TGCGCCAGCAGCTTGCGTGCGGGGGACACTGAAGCTTTCTTT.

This chain connects TRBV20-1 to TRBJ1-2; D remains ambiguous. This CDR3 spans 11 amino acids. Germline assignment: CDR1 DFQATT and CDR2 SNEGSKA (reference sequence). Trimming left V 6 bases short and J 2 bases short, with 7 bases between. CDR3 loop: CSAPDNYGYTF. CDR3 bases: TGCAGTGCGCCAGACAACTATGGCTACACCTTC.

This clonotype showed up just a few times. The J gene is TRBJ2-2, the V gene TRBV24-1; maybe TRBD1 (6 bases). CDR1 KGHDR and CDR2 SFDVKD come from the germline V gene. V lost 4 bases to trimming and J lost 4 bases, with 12 bases between them. This CDR3 spans 15 amino acids. CDR3 region: CATSDPGHTTGELFF. The CDR3 DNA reads TGTGCCACCAGTGACCCGGGACACACCACCGGGGAGCTGTTTTTT.

The chain links TRBV5-4 to TRBJ1-2; unclear D gene. The CDR3 has 14 residues. CDR1 is SGHNT, CDR2 YYREEE, per germline (reference sequence). Deletions cut 4 bases from V and 7 bases from J, with 17 bases between. The CDR3 DNA follows: TGTGCCAGCAGCCGCCTTAATGAGGGTTCTGGCTACACCTTC. Its protein is CASSRLNEGSGYTF.

This chain uses TRBV5-1 with TRBJ2-7; perhaps TRBD1 as D (5 bases). With 4 bases removed from V and 5 bases from J, the gap between germline ends came to 13 bases. Germline V lookup: CDR1 SGHRS, CDR2 YFSETQ. CDR3 length equals 13 residues. For the CDR3, the DNA is TGCGCCAGCAGCAAGTTGCAGGGCAACGAGCAGTACTTC. The encoded protein is CASSKLQGNEQYF.

The chain is built from TRBV7-6 and TRBJ1-5; D not certain. The CDR3 sequence is 13 residues long. CDR1 SGHVS and CDR2 FNYEAQ come from the germline V gene. With 4 bases removed from V and 4 bases from J, the gap between germline ends came to 8 bases. CDR3 in amino acids: CASSSRRNQPQHF. The CDR3 DNA is TGTGCCAGCAGCTCCCGTAGGAATCAGCCCCAGCATTTT.

The rearrangement joins TRBV20-1 to TRBJ1-2; 7 nucleotides match TRBD1. The CDR3 extends over 15 amino acids. Per the germline V gene, CDR1 is DFQATT and CDR2 is SNEGSKA (reference sequence). Trimming took 3 bases from V and 4 from J; bases not matched to a gene: 11. The CDR3 loop is CSASPFMTGTYGYTF. CDR3 coding DNA: TGCAGTGCTAGTCCGTTCATGACAGGGACCTATGGCTACACCTTC.

This chain joins TRBV7-8 and TRBJ2-3, with a tentative D call TRBD2 (6 bases). The CDR3 is 16 amino acids. V was cut by 1 base and J by 3 bases, with 14 bases left in between. Germline V gene sequence: CDR1 SGHVS, CDR2 FQNEAQ. CDR3: CASSLGPAGRTDTQYF. As DNA, the CDR3 is TGTGCCAGCAGCTTAGGGCCAGCGGGTAGAACAGATACGCAGTATTTT.

This clonotype turned up a few times. V is TRBV20-1 and J is TRBJ1-6, with TRBD1 as a possible D gene (5 bases). The CDR3 runs 16 residues. V lost 2 bases, J lost 7 bases, and 18 bases lay in between. Per the germline V gene, CDR1 is DFQATT and CDR2 is SNEGSKA (reference sequence). The CDR3 bases are TGCAGTGCTAGAAAACCTCGGGCAGGGTTGAATTCACCCCTCCACTTT. Translation: CSARKPRAGLNSPLHF.

The chain carries TRBV15 and TRBJ1-4, with D maybe TRBD1 (5 bases). The V end was cut by 6 bases, the J end by 0 bases, with 11 bases between. The V gene's germline CDR1 is LNHNV and CDR2 YYDKDF (reference sequence). CDR3 length equals 15 residues. The DNA for the CDR3 is TGTGCCACCAGTCGGGACGGAGCAACTAATGAAAAACTGTTTTTT. It specifies CATSRDGATNEKLFF.

V is TRBV20-1 and J is TRBJ1-6; 7 bases are shared with TRBD1. The CDR3 extends over 15 amino acids. CDR1 DFQATT and CDR2 SNEGSKA come from the germline V gene (reference sequence). The trim removed 3 bases at V and 10 bases at J, leaving 12 bases unmatched. This chain's CDR3 is CSASGGGTVLSPLHF. The CDR3 DNA follows: TGCAGTGCTAGTGGGGGAGGGACAGTCTTATCACCCCTCCACTTT.

This chain links TRBV15 with TRBJ2-5, with 16 bases matching TRBD2. This CDR3 contains 18 residues. V gave up 3 bases and J gave up 5 bases; unmatched junction bases: 9. The V gene's germline CDR1 is LNHNV and CDR2 YYDKDF (reference sequence). The CDR3 loop is CATSSGTSGRVSDETQYF. The CDR3 coding sequence is TGTGCCACCAGCAGCGGGACTAGCGGGAGGGTGAGCGATGAGACCCAGTACTTC.

The rearrangement links TRBV20-1 to TRBJ1-1; possibly TRBD1 for D (5 bases). Trimming took 5 bases from V and 1 from J, leaving 11 bases between them. Per the germline V gene, CDR1 is DFQATT and CDR2 is SNEGSKA (reference sequence). The CDR3 has 13 residues. The CDR3 DNA sequence: TGCAGTGCTGGGGGTCTGGAGAACACTGAAGCTTTCTTT. It translates to CSAGGLENTEAFF.